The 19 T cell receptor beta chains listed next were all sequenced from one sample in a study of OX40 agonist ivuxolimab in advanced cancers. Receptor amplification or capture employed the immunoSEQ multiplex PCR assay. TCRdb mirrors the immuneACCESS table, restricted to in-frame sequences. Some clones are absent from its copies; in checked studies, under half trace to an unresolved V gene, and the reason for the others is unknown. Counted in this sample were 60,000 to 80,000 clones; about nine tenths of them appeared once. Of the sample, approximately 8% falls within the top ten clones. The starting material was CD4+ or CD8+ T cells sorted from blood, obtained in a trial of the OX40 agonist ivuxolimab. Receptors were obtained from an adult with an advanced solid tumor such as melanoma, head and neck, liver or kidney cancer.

The CDR3 DNA is TGCGCCAGCAGCCTAGACTCCGGCGGGCGCTATGGCTACACCTTC. This codes for CASSLDSGGRYGYTF. The chain carries TRBV4-3 and TRBJ1-2; no clear D gene. This CDR3 comprises 15 residues. The V end lost 4 bases, the J end lost 4 bases, and 16 bases lay between the germline ends. Germline values: CDR1 LGHNA, CDR2 YSLEER.

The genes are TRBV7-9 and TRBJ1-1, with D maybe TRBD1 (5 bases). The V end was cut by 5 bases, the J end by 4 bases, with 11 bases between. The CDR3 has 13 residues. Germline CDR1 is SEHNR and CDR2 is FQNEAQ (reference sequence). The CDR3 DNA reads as TGTGCCAGCAGCCCGTGGGGGGTCACTGAAGCTTTCTTT. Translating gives CASSPWGVTEAFF. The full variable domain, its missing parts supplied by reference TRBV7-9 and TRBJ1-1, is DTGVSQNPRHKITKRGQNVTFRCDPISEHNRLYWYRQTLGQGPEFLTYFQNEAQLEKSRLLSDRFSAERPKGSFSTLEIQRTEQGDSAMYLCASSPWGVTEAFFGQGTRLTVV.

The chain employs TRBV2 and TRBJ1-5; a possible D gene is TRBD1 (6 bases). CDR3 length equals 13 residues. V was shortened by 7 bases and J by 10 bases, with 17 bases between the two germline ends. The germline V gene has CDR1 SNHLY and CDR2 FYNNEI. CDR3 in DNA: TGTGCCAGCACAGGGGCAGGGGTTGAACCCCAGCATTTT. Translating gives CASTGAGVEPQHF.

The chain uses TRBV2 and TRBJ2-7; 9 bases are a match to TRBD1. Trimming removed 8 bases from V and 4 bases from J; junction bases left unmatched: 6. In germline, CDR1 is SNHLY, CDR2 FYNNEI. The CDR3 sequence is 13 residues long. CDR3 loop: CASSTGGRYEQYF. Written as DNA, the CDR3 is TGTGCCAGCTCGACAGGGGGGAGGTACGAGCAGTACTTC.

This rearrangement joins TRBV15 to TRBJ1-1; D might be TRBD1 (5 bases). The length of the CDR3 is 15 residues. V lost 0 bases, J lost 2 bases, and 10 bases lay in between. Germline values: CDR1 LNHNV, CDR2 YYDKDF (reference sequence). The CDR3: CATSRDNRFNTEAFF. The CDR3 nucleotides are TGTGCCACCAGCAGAGATAACAGGTTTAACACTGAAGCTTTCTTT.

CDR3 bases: TGTGCCAGCAGCACTACACCCGGGGAGGGCTACACCTTC. Its translation: CASSTTPGEGYTF. This chain links TRBV7-3 with TRBJ1-2; D remains unclear. The CDR3 totals 13 residues. V lost 5 bases, J lost 8 bases, and 15 bases lay in between. Germline-derived CDR1 and CDR2 are SGHTA and FQGTGA.

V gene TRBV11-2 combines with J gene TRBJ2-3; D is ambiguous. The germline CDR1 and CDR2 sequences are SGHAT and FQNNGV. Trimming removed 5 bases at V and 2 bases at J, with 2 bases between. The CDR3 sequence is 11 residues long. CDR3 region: CASSVTDTQYF. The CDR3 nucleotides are TGTGCCAGCAGCGTCACAGATACGCAGTATTTT.

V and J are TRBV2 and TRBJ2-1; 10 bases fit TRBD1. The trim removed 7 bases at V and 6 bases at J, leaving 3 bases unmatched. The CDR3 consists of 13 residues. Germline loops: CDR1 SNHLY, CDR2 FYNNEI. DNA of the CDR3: TGTGCCAGCAACGGACAGGGGGGCAATGAGCAGTTCTTC. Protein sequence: CASNGQGGNEQFF.

CDR3 amino acids: CASSSGRRGRPQHF. As DNA, the CDR3 is TGTGCCAGCAGCTCAGGACGCCGGGGTCGGCCCCAGCATTTT. V and J are TRBV5-6 and TRBJ1-5; unclear D gene. CDR1 SGHDT and CDR2 YYEEEE come from the germline V gene. V lost 3 bases and J lost 9, with 16 bases in between. This CDR3 comprises 14 residues.

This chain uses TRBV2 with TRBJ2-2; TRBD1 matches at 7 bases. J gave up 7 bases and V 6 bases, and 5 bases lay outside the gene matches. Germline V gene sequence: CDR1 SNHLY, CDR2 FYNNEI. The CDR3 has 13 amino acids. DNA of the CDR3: TGTGCCAGCAGGATCAACAGGGGCGGGGAGCTGTTTTTT. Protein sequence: CASRINRGGELFF. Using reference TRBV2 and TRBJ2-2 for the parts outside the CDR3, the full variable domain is EPEVTQTPSHQVTQMGQEVILRCVPISNHLYFYWYRQILGQKVEFLVSFYNNEISEKSEIFDDQFSVERPDGSNFTLKIRSTKLEDSAMYFCASRINRGGELFFGEGSRLTVL.

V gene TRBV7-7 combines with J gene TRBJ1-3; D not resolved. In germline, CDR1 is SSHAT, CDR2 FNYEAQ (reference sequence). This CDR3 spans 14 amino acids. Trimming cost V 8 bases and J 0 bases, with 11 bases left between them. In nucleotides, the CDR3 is TGTGCCAGCCGGGAGGTCATCTCTGGAAACACCATATATTTT. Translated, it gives CASREVISGNTIYF.

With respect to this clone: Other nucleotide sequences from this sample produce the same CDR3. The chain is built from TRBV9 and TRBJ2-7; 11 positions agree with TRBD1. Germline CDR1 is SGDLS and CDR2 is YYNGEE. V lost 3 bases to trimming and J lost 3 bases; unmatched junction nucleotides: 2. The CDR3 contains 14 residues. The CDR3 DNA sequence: TGTGCCAGCAGCGCCGGGACAGGGGGCTACGAGCAGTACTTC. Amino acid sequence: CASSAGTGGYEQYF.

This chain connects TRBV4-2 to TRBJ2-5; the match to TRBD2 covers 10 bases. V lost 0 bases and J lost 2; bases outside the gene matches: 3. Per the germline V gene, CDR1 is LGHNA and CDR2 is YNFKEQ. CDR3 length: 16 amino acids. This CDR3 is CASSQDPAGGQETQYF. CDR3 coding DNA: TGTGCCAGCAGCCAAGATCCAGCGGGGGGGCAAGAGACCCAGTACTTC.

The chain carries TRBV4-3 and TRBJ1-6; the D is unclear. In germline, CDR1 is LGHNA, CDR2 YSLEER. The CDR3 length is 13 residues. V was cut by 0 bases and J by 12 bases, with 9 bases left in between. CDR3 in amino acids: CASSQEARRPLHF. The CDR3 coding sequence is TGCGCCAGCAGCCAAGAGGCCAGGCGACCCCTCCACTTT.

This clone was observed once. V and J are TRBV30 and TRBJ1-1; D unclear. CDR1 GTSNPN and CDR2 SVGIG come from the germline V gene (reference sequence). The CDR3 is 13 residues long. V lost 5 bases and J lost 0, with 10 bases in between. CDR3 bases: TGTGCCTGGCGGGCTGGGGTGAACACTGAAGCTTTCTTT. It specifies CAWRAGVNTEAFF.

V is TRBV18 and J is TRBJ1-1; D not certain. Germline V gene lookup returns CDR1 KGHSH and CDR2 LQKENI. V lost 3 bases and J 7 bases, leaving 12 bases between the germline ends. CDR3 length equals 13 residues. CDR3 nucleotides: TGTGCCAGCTCACCCTCTGATGGGAATGAAGCTTTCTTT. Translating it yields CASSPSDGNEAFF.

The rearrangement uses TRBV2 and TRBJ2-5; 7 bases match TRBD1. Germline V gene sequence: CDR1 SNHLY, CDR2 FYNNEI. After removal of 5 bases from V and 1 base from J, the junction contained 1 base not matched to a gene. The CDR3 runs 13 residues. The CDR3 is CASSWTGQETQYF. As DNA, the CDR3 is TGTGCCAGCAGTTGGACAGGCCAAGAGACCCAGTACTTC. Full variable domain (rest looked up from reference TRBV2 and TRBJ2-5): EPEVTQTPSHQVTQMGQEVILRCVPISNHLYFYWYRQILGQKVEFLVSFYNNEISEKSEIFDDQFSVERPDGSNFTLKIRSTKLEDSAMYFCASSWTGQETQYFGPGTRLLVL.

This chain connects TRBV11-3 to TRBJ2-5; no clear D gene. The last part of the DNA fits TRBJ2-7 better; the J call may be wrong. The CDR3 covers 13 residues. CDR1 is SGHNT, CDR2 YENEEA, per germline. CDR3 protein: CASSLSNSYEQYF. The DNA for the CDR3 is TGTGCCAGCAGCTTATCAAACAGCTACGAGCAGTACTTC.

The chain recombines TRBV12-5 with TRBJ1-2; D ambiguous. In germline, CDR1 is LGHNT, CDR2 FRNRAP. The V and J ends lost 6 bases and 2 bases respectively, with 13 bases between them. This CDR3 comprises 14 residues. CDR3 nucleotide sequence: TGTGCTAGTGGCCCCACCGACGGCAACTATGGCTACACCTTC. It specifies CASGPTDGNYGYTF.